Listed below are T cell receptor beta chains from one sample, sequenced in a study of blood T cell repertoires in COVID-19. TCRdb's table, derived via immunoSEQ multiplex PCR, lists solely in-frame clones and lacks some. Here the sample spans a few hundred thousand clones, 80% to 90% being singletons. Sequencing used peripheral blood. These receptors originate from a middle-aged woman who had recovered from COVID-19. Both conserved end residues are part of each CDR3. A D gene is named only where the DNA matches it firmly. Clone size is not always given. Where it is, it says once, few, many or a class for expanded clones.

D gene,V gene,clone size,J gene,CDR3 DNA,CDR3 protein
TRBD2,TRBV6-6,.,TRBJ2-1,TGTGCCAGCAGCCCCGGGGCGGGGGGCGTCAATGAGCAGTTCTTC,CASSPGAGGVNEQFF
.,TRBV18,.,TRBJ1-1,TGTGCCAGCTCAGACTTTAACGAAGCTTTCTTT,CASSDFNEAFF
.,TRBV7-8,.,TRBJ2-2,TGTGCCAGCAGCCGACTGTACACCGGGGAGCTGTTTTTT,CASSRLYTGELFF
.,TRBV19,.,TRBJ1-4,TGTGCCTCTTCTTCGGGGGGCGGGAATGAAAAACTGTTTTTT,CASSSGGGNEKLFF
.,TRBV6-5,.,TRBJ1-1,TGTGCCAGCAGTTACCCCTCAGGTGAAGCTTTCTTT,CASSYPSGEAFF
TRBD1,TRBV29-1,.,TRBJ1-5,TGCAGCGAGATACAGGGGGGCTGCAATCAGCCCCAGCATTTT,CSEIQGGCNQPQHF
.,TRBV6-5,.,TRBJ2-1,TGTGCCAGCACGCGGGGGCCGGGATACAATGAGCAGTTCTTC,CASTRGPGYNEQFF
TRBD2,TRBV28,.,TRBJ2-1,TGTGCCAGCACCGGAGGTCCTAGCGGGTCGAACAATGAGCAGTTCTTC,CASTGGPSGSNNEQFF
.,TRBV6-5,.,TRBJ1-4,TGTGCCAGCAGTAGGAGACAGGTGAACAATGAAAAACTGTTTTTT,CASSRRQVNNEKLFF
.,TRBV5-4,.,TRBJ1-4,TGTGCCAGCAGCTTGGATCCAGGGGAGGGTGAAAAACTGTTTTTT,CASSLDPGEGEKLFF
.,TRBV28,few,TRBJ2-7,TGTGCCAGCAGTTTCCGCTCGGGGAACAGCGAGCAGTACTTC,CASSFRSGNSEQYF
.,TRBV5-1,.,TRBJ1-1,TGCGCCAGCAGCTTGGAGTGGCAGGTTACGACTGAAGCTTTCTTT,CASSLEWQVTTEAFF
TRBD1,TRBV4-1,.,TRBJ1-2,TGCGCCAGCAGCCAAGGGGGGACAGGGGGTGGCTACACCTTC,CASSQGGTGGGYTF
.,TRBV4-1,.,TRBJ2-1,TGCGCCAGCAGCCTCCTTTGGCGGGATAGCTCCTACAATGAGCAGTTCTTC,CASSLLWRDSSYNEQFF
TRBD2,TRBV9,.,TRBJ2-5,TGTGCCAGCAGCGTAGCGGGAGGCTCCGAGACCCAGTACTTC,CASSVAGGSETQYF
TRBD2,TRBV19,.,TRBJ2-3,TGTGCCAGTAGTGATAGCGGGGGGGCGTTTGCTACGCAGTATTTT,CASSDSGGAFATQYF
TRBD2,TRBV19,.,TRBJ2-7,TGTGCCAGTAGTATCGGGGGGTCCGCGCCCCACGAGCAGTACTTC,CASSIGGSAPHEQYF
TRBD1,TRBV5-3,.,TRBJ2-5,TGTGCCAGAAGCTTGAGGGGGCCTGAGACCCAGTACTTC,CARSLRGPETQYF
TRBD1,TRBV18,.,TRBJ2-1,TGTGCCAGCTCATATACAGGGGAATCCTACAATGAGCAGTTCTTC,CASSYTGESYNEQFF
TRBD2,TRBV24-1,.,TRBJ2-1,TGTGCCACCAGTGATCGTGCGGGAGGGACACGTGAGCAGTTCTTC,CATSDRAGGTREQFF